This entry describes one TCR beta chain. This sample is drawn from a study of blood T cell repertoires in COVID-19. Using immunoSEQ multiplex PCR, the repertoire was profiled, and TCRdb retains in-frame clones only, with some absent. This sample yields over 85,000 clones, of which about nine tenths are seen a single time; roughly 5.6% belongs to the top ten. Trimming stripped 6 bases from V and 1 base from J, with 13 bases between. The CDR3 extends over 15 amino acids. The V gene's germline CDR1 is LGHNA and CDR2 YNFKEQ. The chain employs TRBV4-2 and TRBJ2-1; D perhaps matches TRBD1 (5 bases). The clonotype was recovered from a woman between 45 and 65 years old with COVID-19, enrolled during active disease. The sequencing sample was made of peripheral blood. The CDR3 coding sequence is TGTGCCAGCAGGGGTTTGAAGGGGTCCTACAATGAGCAGTTCTTC. Translating it yields CASRGLKGSYNEQFF.